The T cell receptor (beta chain) described here comes from a study of blood T cell repertoires in COVID-19. Study at large: Material from acute and convalescent COVID-19 was sourced from the United States, Italy and Spain. PBMCs, B-cell-depleted T cells, or T cells provided the cDNA or gDNA that made up the material.

With V trimmed by 3 bases and J by 9 bases, 7 bases remained unmatched. The CDR3 covers 14 residues. The germline gives CDR1 KGHDR, CDR2 SFDVKD. Study processing details: It was from reference gene primer amplification that nucleated cell counts were estimated. Measured with immunoSEQ multiplex PCR; TCRdb has only the in-frame clones, and not every one. Clone size and V and J calls were adopted from that table, with D and trimming inferred from the DNA. The table has around 250,000 clones, 65% to 85% seen once. The receptor comes from a woman aged 40 to 55 who had recovered from COVID-19. Sequenced sample: peripheral blood. The chain couples TRBV24-1 to TRBJ2-4; the match to TRBD1 covers 7 bases. The CDR3 sequence: CATSDTRTGPIQYF. CDR3 DNA: TGTGCCACCAGTGATACAAGGACAGGACCCATTCAGTACTTC.